The 3 T cell receptor beta chains presented below share a single source sample, sequenced in a study of T cells and Merkel cell carcinoma outcomes (TCRdb year 2020). Library construction relied on the immunoSEQ multiplex PCR assay. TCRdb retrieved this table from immuneACCESS and kept in-frame rearrangements only. Not all clones are present; in checked studies, unresolved V genes account for under half, and no reason is known for the remainder. This sample is represented by 15,000 to 25,000 clones; over 75% of them were singletons. The top ten clonotypes cover 2.5% to 3.5% of the sample. The specimen sequenced was tumor tissue from Merkel cell carcinoma. Source of these receptors: a human donor with Merkel cell carcinoma.

This chain joins TRBV6-5 and TRBJ2-5; a possible D gene is TRBD1 (6 bases). CDR3 size: 14 residues. Deletions cut 0 bases from V and 3 bases from J, with 8 bases between. Germline V gives CDR1 MNHEY, CDR2 SVGAGI. In DNA form, the CDR3 reads TGTGCCAGCAGTTACTCGGGGGCCGAAGAGACCCAGTACTTC. Amino acid sequence: CASSYSGAEETQYF.

This clone was counted only a few times. The chain is built from TRBV25-1 and TRBJ2-2, with 9 bases matching TRBD1. Germline trimming cut 6 bases from V and 13 bases from J; bases unmatched to any gene: 3. Germline lookup yields CDR1 MGHDK and CDR2 SYGVNS. CDR3 size: 11 residues. The CDR3 DNA is TGTGCCAGCAGGGGGACAGGGTGGCTGTTTTTT. This encodes CASRGTGWLFF.

This sequence joins TRBV5-5 and TRBJ1-1; no reliable D call. The germline CDR1 and CDR2 sequences are SGHKS and YYEKEE (reference sequence). V was shortened by 2 bases and J by 1 base, with 3 bases between the two germline ends. The CDR3 has 12 amino acids. As DNA, the CDR3 is TGTGCCAGCAGCTTCAGGAACACTGAAGCTTTCTTT. It translates to CASSFRNTEAFF.